These T cell receptor beta chains were read from a single sample in a study of blood T cell repertoires in COVID-19. Assay: immunoSEQ multiplex PCR; the TCRdb copy retains only in-frame clones and omits some. The sample has 250,000 to 300,000 clones; approximately 89% are singletons. Sequenced: PBMCs or T cells enriched from blood (not recorded which). Receptors originate from a woman aged 45-65 years who had been exposed to COVID-19. Each CDR3 is given with its conserved first and last residue.

j_gene	v_gene	CDR3aa
TRBJ1-2	TRBV7-9	CASSPQGTGIGGYTF
TRBJ2-7	TRBV7-9	CASSLAAGTYEQYF
TRBJ1-1	TRBV28	CASRPTGVGNTEAFF
TRBJ2-3	TRBV12-5	CASGLARSTQYF
TRBJ2-7	TRBV7-8	CASSLAGGPYEQYF
TRBJ2-3	TRBV13	CASSVLAGSPDTQYF
TRBJ1-1	TRBV30	CAWGDTLTEAFF
TRBJ2-2	TRBV7-9	CASSQDRAVTGELFF
TRBJ1-1	TRBV7-8	CASSTRQGGTEAFF
TRBJ1-5	TRBV28	CASSLTGGYQPQHF
TRBJ1-4	TRBV5-1	CASSLGGGPTNEKLFF
TRBJ1-3	TRBV29-1	CSVEVYSGNTIYF
TRBJ2-5	TRBV5-1	CASSLDPKTGTAQYF
TRBJ2-5	TRBV5-5	CASSFLGPAETQYF
TRBJ1-4	TRBV11-2	CASRRTGGQGNEKLFF
TRBJ2-7	TRBV2	CASMYTAGEQYF
TRBJ2-7	TRBV28	CASSLPLTGTSYEQYF
TRBJ1-1	TRBV19	CASSGVIQATEAFF
TRBJ1-1	TRBV6-1	CASSVPQGALGNTEAFF
TRBJ1-2	TRBV20-1	CSATEGAGYTF